Presented here are 8 T cell receptor beta chains from one specimen sequenced in a study of T cell changes during pregnancy in multiple sclerosis. Using immunoSEQ multiplex PCR, the repertoire was profiled, and TCRdb retains in-frame clones only, with some absent. The table shows over 30,000 clones, with 88% occurring only once. The sample consisted of CD4+ T cells from peripheral blood mononuclear cells, taken before pregnancy. These TCRs come from a female donor with multiple sclerosis, enrolled in a pregnancy study.

This clone was observed once. V gene TRBV11-2 combines with J gene TRBJ2-7, with TRBD2 identical over 9 bases. The junction had 7 bases not matched to a gene; V was cut back by 3 bases and J by 1 base. This CDR3 has 16 amino acids. Germline V gene data show CDR1 as SGHAT and CDR2 as FQNNGV. The CDR3 sequence: CASSFLSSGASYEQYF. DNA of the CDR3: TGTGCCAGCAGCTTTCTATCTAGCGGGGCTTCCTACGAGCAGTACTTC.

This rearrangement joins TRBV11-2 to TRBJ2-5, with 15 nucleotides matching TRBD2. The CDR3 spans 18 residues. CDR1 SGHAT and CDR2 FQNNGV come from the germline V gene. Trimming cost V 4 bases and J 2 bases; bases outside gene matches: 8. In DNA form, the CDR3 reads TGTGCCAGCAGCTCTACGGGACTAGCGGGAGGATGGCAAGAGACCCAGTACTTC. Translation: CASSSTGLAGGWQETQYF.

The chain combines TRBV4-2 with TRBJ2-3; D gene uncertain. This CDR3 region has 13 residues. The germline V gene encodes CDR1 LGHNA and CDR2 YNFKEQ. V lost 1 base and J 5 bases, leaving 7 bases between the germline ends. The CDR3 nucleotides are TGTGCCAGCAGCCAAGCAATGAGAGATACGCAGTATTTT. Its protein product is CASSQAMRDTQYF.

The chain joins TRBV6-5 to TRBJ2-2; the D is unclear. V dropped 6 bases and J dropped 8 bases, with 7 bases sitting between them. This CDR3 contains 11 residues. CDR1 is MNHEY, CDR2 SVGAGI, per germline. The DNA for the CDR3 is TGTGCCAGCAGCCGAGCAGGGGAGCTGTTTTTT. Translated, it gives CASSRAGELFF.

CDR3: CASSLFGSQDTQYF. The CDR3 DNA is TGTGCCAGCAGCTTATTCGGGAGTCAAGATACGCAGTATTTT. V is TRBV7-9 and J is TRBJ2-3, with D possibly matching TRBD2 (6 bases). V lost 2 bases and J 5 bases, leaving 11 bases between the germline ends. This CDR3 region has 14 residues. Germline V gene lookup returns CDR1 SEHNR and CDR2 FQNEAQ (reference sequence).

The chain links TRBV6-1 to TRBJ2-7; tentatively, D is TRBD2 (5 bases). Per the germline V gene, CDR1 is MNHNS and CDR2 is SASEGT. V lost 1 base and J lost 4, with 14 bases in between. This CDR3 comprises 15 residues. CDR3 sequence reads: CASSEGPGFGYEQYF. CDR3 coding DNA: TGTGCCAGCAGTGAAGGTCCGGGATTCGGATACGAGCAGTACTTC.

The rearrangement joins TRBV28 to TRBJ1-5; D perhaps matches TRBD1 (6 bases). The CDR3 runs to 15 residues. The ends were cut back, 7 bases at V and 4 bases at J, with 17 bases in the middle. Germline assignment: CDR1 MDHEN and CDR2 SYDVKM. As DNA, the CDR3 is TGTGCCAGCACGAGCCCTCAGGGGCCTAATCAGCCCCAGCATTTT. Its protein product is CASTSPQGPNQPQHF.

The chain combines TRBV21-1 with TRBJ2-5; TRBD1, the D gene given by the table, was not confirmed from the DNA. TRBV21-1 is listed as a pseudogene. There are 15 residues in the CDR3. The CDR3, as DNA: TGTGCCAGCAGCAACTGGTACAGTTGGCAAGAGACCCAGTACTTC. Protein sequence: CASSNWYSWQETQYF.